The clone carrying this TCR beta chain has more than one count but fewer than ten. Antigen specificity is unknown. RNA extraction gave at least 6 micrograms of total RNA per sample. The entry originates in a study of blood T cells in healthy people across ages. Sample-barcoded 5' priming and a J-beta primer mix drove a second PCR of roughly 7 to 11 cycles. TCRdb used MiXCR to reprocess the 5' RACE reads, holding one entry per CDR3 protein. Among 650,000 to 800,000 distinct CDR3 sequences listed, under 55% were seen once. Trimming stripped 5 bases from V and 6 bases from J, with 10 bases between. This CDR3 is 12 amino acids long. CDR1 is SGHAT, CDR2 FQNNGV, per germline. Study-wide results and caveats: In older individuals, TCR beta diversity per million T cells was lower, falling roughly linearly with age.

The TCR originated in a man aged 60-69 years in good health. The chain combines TRBV11-2 with TRBJ2-5; tentatively, D is TRBD2 (5 bases). Sequenced: blood. The chain's CDR3 is CASSASTQTQYF. Written as DNA, the CDR3 is TGTGCCAGCAGCGCTAGCACGCAGACCCAGTACTTC.